The sequence of this T cell receptor beta chain was determined in a study of T cell responses to AZD1222 COVID-19 vaccine. Study context: Pooled samples include second doses given at about 4 or 12 weeks. General study results and limits: Nearly half of spike-specific TCRs reportedly target unmutated variant regions. It was only 6 or 7 AZD1222 recipients who were seropositive at baseline.

The CDR3 length is 14 residues. Germline V lookup: CDR1 LGHNA, CDR2 YNFKEQ. Between the trimmed V and J ends, which lost 1 base and 2 bases, there was a span of 7 bases. This clone was found once. Antigen: not known. Assay used: immunoSEQ multiplex PCR; TCRdb lists only in-frame clones, some missing. The sample includes tens of thousands of clones, roughly 80% seen only once; the top ten take over 12%. This chain connects TRBV4-2 to TRBJ2-3; no reliable D call. This TCR derives from an adult in good health. The sequences come from peripheral blood, collected on day 0 of AZD1222 vaccination. Written as DNA, the CDR3 is TGTGCCAGCAGCCAAGGGTCCGACACAGATACGCAGTATTTT. Translated, it gives CASSQGSDTDTQYF.